The entry below describes one T cell receptor (beta chain). Per the authors' pipeline: Scientists estimated how many nucleated cells there were by amplifying reference gene primers. Here immunoSEQ multiplex PCR was the method, and the copy in TCRdb shows in-frame clones only, minus some. V and J calls and clone size are copied from that table; D and trimming were computed from the DNA. The profile shows 120,000 or so clones, more than 75% of them singletons. Germline loops: CDR1 SEHNR, CDR2 FQNEAQ (reference sequence). The V and J ends lost 5 bases and 7 bases respectively, with 15 bases between them. This CDR3 has 14 amino acids. This sample was taken from a study of blood T cell repertoires in COVID-19. Overall study: Material from acute and convalescent COVID-19 was sourced from the United States, Italy and Spain. Sample material is recorded as cDNA or gDNA derived from T cells, B-cell-depleted T cells, or PBMCs.

The chain links TRBV7-9 to TRBJ2-1; D is unclear. Source material: peripheral blood. The TCR originated in a human donor in a cohort sampled during active COVID-19. CDR3 region: CASSPPAVTNEQFF. The CDR3 bases are TGTGCCAGCAGCCCCCCGGCGGTTACTAATGAGCAGTTCTTC.